This TCR beta chain was obtained from a study of technical replicates of blood from several donors. This CDR3 contains 13 residues. V shed 1 base and J shed 6 bases, with 9 bases lying between them. Per germline, CDR1 MNHEY and CDR2 SMNVEV (reference sequence). The table came from immunoSEQ multiplex PCR; TCRdb's copy has only in-frame clones and leaves some out. The sample lists tens of thousands of clones, 80% to 95% occurring once. Sequenced input: T cells isolated from PBMCs. This chain uses TRBV27 with TRBJ1-2; D gene uncertain. This receptor was taken from a human donor in good health. CDR3 sequence (DNA): TGTGCCAGCAGTTTATGGGTGGGAGATGGCTACACCTTC. Amino acid sequence: CASSLWVGDGYTF.